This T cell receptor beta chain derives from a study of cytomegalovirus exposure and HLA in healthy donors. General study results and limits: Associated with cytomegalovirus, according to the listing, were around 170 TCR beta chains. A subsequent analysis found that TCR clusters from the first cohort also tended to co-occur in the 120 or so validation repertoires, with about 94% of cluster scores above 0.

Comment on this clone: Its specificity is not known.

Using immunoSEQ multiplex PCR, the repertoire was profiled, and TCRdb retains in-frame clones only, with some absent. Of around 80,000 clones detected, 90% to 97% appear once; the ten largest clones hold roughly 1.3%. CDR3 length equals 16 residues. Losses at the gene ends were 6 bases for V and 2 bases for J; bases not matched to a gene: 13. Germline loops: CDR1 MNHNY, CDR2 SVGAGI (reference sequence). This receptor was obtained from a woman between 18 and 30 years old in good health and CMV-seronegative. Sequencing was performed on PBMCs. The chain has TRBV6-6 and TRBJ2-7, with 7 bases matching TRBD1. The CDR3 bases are TGTGCCAGCAGCCGGGACCCAGGGGGAAAGACCTACGAGCAGTACTTC. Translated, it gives CASSRDPGGKTYEQYF.